This T cell receptor beta chain was sequenced for a study of cytotoxic CD8 clonotypes in ibrutinib-treated CLL. At the level of the study: Mean yields were approximately 270,000 productive templates and about 97,000 productive rearrangements per sample.

The assay was immunoSEQ multiplex PCR, and TCRdb's table has in-frame clones only and misses some. This table holds around 27,000 clones, roughly two thirds found once. The CDR3 runs 14 residues. Germline V gives CDR1 MNHEY, CDR2 SVGAGI. V was clipped by 5 bases and J by 0 bases, with 8 bases between them. The chain couples TRBV6-5 to TRBJ1-5, with D uncertain. The specimen comprised PBMCs, sampled at disease progression, from a patient treated with ibrutinib. The clonotype was recovered from a human donor with chronic lymphocytic leukemia. CDR3 bases: TGTGCCAGCAGTAACAACCCTAGCAATCAGCCCCAGCATTTT. Translation gives CASSNNPSNQPQHF.